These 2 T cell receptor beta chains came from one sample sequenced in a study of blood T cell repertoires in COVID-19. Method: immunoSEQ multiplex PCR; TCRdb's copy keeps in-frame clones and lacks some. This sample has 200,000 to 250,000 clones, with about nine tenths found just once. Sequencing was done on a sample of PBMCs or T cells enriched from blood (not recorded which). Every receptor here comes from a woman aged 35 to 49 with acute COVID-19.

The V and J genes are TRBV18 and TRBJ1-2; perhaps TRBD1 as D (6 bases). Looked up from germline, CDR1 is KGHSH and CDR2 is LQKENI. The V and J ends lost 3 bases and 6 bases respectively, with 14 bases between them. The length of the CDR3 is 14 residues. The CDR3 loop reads CASSPAGGLDGYTF. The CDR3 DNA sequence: TGTGCCAGCTCACCCGCGGGGGGGCTCGATGGCTACACCTTC.

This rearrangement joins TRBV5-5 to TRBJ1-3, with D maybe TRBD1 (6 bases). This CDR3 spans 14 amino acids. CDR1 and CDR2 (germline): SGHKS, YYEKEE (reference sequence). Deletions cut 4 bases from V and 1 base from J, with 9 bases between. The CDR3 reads CASSPQGSGNTIYF. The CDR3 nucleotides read TGTGCCAGCAGCCCACAGGGTTCTGGAAACACCATATATTTT.